This TCR beta chain originates from a study of breast tumors, draining lymph nodes, adjacent tissues. Germline CDR1 is SGHTA and CDR2 is FQGNSA. V lost 5 bases and J lost 13, with 15 bases in between. The CDR3 has 13 amino acids. Samples came from axillary lymph nodes draining the breast cancer. TCRdb re-called the multiplex PCR reads through MiXCR, storing one row per CDR3 protein. The sample lists about 200,000 distinct CDR3 sequences, 30% to 35% occurring once. The clonotype comes from a female donor with breast cancer. Some clones in this sample may be carry-over from other donors' samples. The rearrangement uses TRBV7-2 and TRBJ1-6; no firm D call. The source material was axillary lymph node tissue. The CDR3 is CASSPAVARPLHF. The CDR3 bases are TGTGCCAGCAGCCCAGCGGTAGCGAGGCCCCTCCACTTT. Looking up the rest from reference TRBV7-2 and TRBJ1-6 gives the full variable domain: GAGVSQSPSNKVTEKGKDVELRCDPISGHTALYWYRQSLGQGLEFLIYFQGNSAPDKSGLPSDRFSAERTGGSVSTLTIQRTQQEDSAVYLCASSPAVARPLHFGNGTRLTVT.